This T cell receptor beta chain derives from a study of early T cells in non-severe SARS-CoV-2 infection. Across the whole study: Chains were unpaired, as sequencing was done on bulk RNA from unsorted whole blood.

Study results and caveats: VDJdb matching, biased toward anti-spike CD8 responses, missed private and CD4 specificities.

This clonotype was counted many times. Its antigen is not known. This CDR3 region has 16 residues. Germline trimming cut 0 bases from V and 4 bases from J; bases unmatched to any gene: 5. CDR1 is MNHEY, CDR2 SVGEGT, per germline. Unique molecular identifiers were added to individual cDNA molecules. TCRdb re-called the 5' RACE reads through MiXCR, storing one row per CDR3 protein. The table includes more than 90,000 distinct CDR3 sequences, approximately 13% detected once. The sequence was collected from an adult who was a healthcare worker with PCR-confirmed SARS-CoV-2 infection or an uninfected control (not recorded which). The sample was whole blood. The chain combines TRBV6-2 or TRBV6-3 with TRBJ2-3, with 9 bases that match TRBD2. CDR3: CASSYSSSGAADTQYF. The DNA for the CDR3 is TGTGCCAGCAGTTACTCATCTAGCGGGGCCGCAGATACGCAGTATTTT.